A selection of T cell receptor beta chains follows, all from one sample in a study of cytomegalovirus exposure and HLA in healthy donors. Sequencing was performed with immunoSEQ multiplex PCR; in TCRdb, only in-frame clones are kept and a portion is missing. The repertoire includes fewer than 150,000 clones, about 79% of them detected once, and over 2.5% sits in the top ten. The sequencing input was PBMCs. The receptors come from a male donor in good health and CMV-seronegative. The CDR3 runs from the conserved cysteine through the conserved F or W. The D gene is left open where the match is weak. Rows may omit the clone size; those that give it use once, few, many or a size class.

v_gene	d_gene	j_gene	abundance	CDR3aa	CDR3nt
TRBV5-1	-	TRBJ2-2	few	CASSFSQGNTGELFF	TGCGCCAGCAGCTTTTCACAGGGGAACACCGGGGAGCTGTTTTTT
TRBV6-5	-	TRBJ1-3	few	CASSYLGRRSGNTIYF	TGTGCCAGCAGTTACTTGGGCCGACGCTCTGGAAACACCATATATTTT
TRBV2	-	TRBJ1-6	few	CASSEAPDLRSYNSPLHF	TGTGCCAGCAGTGAAGCCCCAGATTTGAGGTCCTATAATTCACCCCTCCACTTT
TRBV7-9	TRBD1	TRBJ1-5	-	CASSWTGDSQPQHF	TGTGCCAGCAGCTGGACAGGGGATAGTCAGCCCCAGCATTTT
TRBV7-8	TRBD1	TRBJ2-5	-	CASSTQGAGTQYF	TGTGCCAGCAGCACCCAGGGGGCAGGGACCCAGTACTTC
TRBV14	-	TRBJ2-5	-	CASSQDRNRARETQYF	TGTGCCAGCAGCCAAGATCGTAACAGGGCGAGGGAGACCCAGTACTTC
TRBV5-1	TRBD1	TRBJ2-1	-	CASHAGTGGSEQFF	TGCGCCTCCCACGCCGGGACAGGGGGGAGTGAGCAGTTCTTC
TRBV6-5	-	TRBJ1-5	-	CASRGGQLNQPQHF	TGTGCCAGCCGGGGGGGACAACTAAATCAGCCCCAGCATTTT
TRBV10-3	TRBD1	TRBJ1-1	-	CAISPGTGGNTEAFF	TGTGCCATCAGTCCTGGGACAGGGGGTAACACTGAAGCTTTCTTT
TRBV5-6	TRBD1	TRBJ1-3	-	CASSSTRDSGNTIYF	TGTGCCAGCAGCTCGACGCGGGACAGCGGAAACACCATATATTTT
TRBV5-1	-	TRBJ1-1	-	CASSSPGTEAFF	TGCGCCAGCAGCTCGCCGGGGACTGAAGCTTTCTTT
TRBV6-1	TRBD1	TRBJ2-5	-	CASSEFDGTVETQYF	TGTGCCAGCAGCGAATTTGACGGGACAGTCGAGACCCAGTACTTC
TRBV18	-	TRBJ2-7	-	CASSPSEGSYEQYF	TGTGCCAGCTCACCTTCGGAGGGGTCCTACGAGCAGTACTTC
TRBV13	TRBD2	TRBJ2-7	few	CASSLGGLAGGPHEQYF	TGTGCCAGCAGCTTAGGGGGACTAGCGGGAGGGCCTCACGAGCAGTACTTC
TRBV6-1	TRBD1	TRBJ1-1	-	CASSGQGGGTEAFF	TGTGCCAGCAGTGGACAGGGGGGTGGCACTGAAGCTTTCTTT
TRBV11-2	TRBD1	TRBJ1-2	-	CASSVGQGPYGYTF	TGTGCCAGCAGCGTTGGACAGGGACCTTATGGCTACACCTTC
TRBV6-5	-	TRBJ1-5	-	CASSYRGLGQPQHF	TGTGCCAGCAGTTACAGGGGGTTAGGGCAGCCCCAGCATTTT
TRBV2	TRBD1	TRBJ2-7	-	CASGGQGFYEQYF	TGTGCCAGCGGGGGACAGGGTTTCTACGAGCAGTACTTC
TRBV19	TRBD1	TRBJ2-3	-	CASKIGTGNTDTQYF	TGTGCCAGCAAAATCGGGACAGGGAACACAGATACGCAGTATTTT
TRBV10-2	TRBD1	TRBJ1-5	few	CASSRQGRRQPQHF	TGCGCCAGCAGTAGACAGGGACGAAGGCAGCCCCAGCATTTT
TRBV6-5	-	TRBJ1-3	-	CASSQEGNTIYF	TGTGCCAGCAGTCAGGAAGGAAACACCATATATTTT
TRBV5-6	-	TRBJ2-2	once	CASSLWAPNTGELFF	TGTGCCAGCAGCTTATGGGCACCTAACACCGGGGAGCTGTTTTTT
TRBV30	TRBD2	TRBJ2-7	few	CAWYLVPPGLASYEQYF	TGTGCCTGGTACCTGGTTCCCCCGGGACTAGCGTCCTACGAGCAGTACTTC
TRBV6-5	TRBD1	TRBJ1-5	-	CASCRQGDQPQHF	TGTGCCAGCTGTAGGCAGGGGGATCAGCCCCAGCATTTT
TRBV5-6	TRBD1	TRBJ1-4	-	CASSVGQGAPTNEKLFF	TGTGCCAGCAGCGTGGGACAGGGGGCGCCGACTAATGAAAAACTGTTTTTT
TRBV7-7	-	TRBJ2-7	-	CASSLWGGYEQYF	TGTGCTAGCAGCTTGTGGGGCGGCTACGAGCAGTACTTC
TRBV9	-	TRBJ1-6	-	CASSLGGNSPLHF	TGTGCCAGCAGCTTGGGGGGAAATTCACCCCTCCACTTT
TRBV7-9	TRBD1	TRBJ1-2	-	CSSSPRQGHYGYTF	TGTTCCAGCAGCCCCCGACAGGGCCACTATGGCTACACCTTC
TRBV10-3	TRBD2	TRBJ2-7	-	CAISTTSPYEQYF	TGTGCCATCAGTACGACTAGCCCCTACGAGCAGTACTTC
TRBV6-1	-	TRBJ2-5	-	CASNTAESGETQYF	TGTGCCAGCAACACGGCAGAATCAGGGGAGACCCAGTACTTC
TRBV18	TRBD1	TRBJ2-6	-	CASSPLGQGAISGANVLTF	TGTGCCAGCTCACCACTTGGGCAGGGGGCAATCTCTGGGGCCAACGTCCTGACTTTC
TRBV9	-	TRBJ2-2	once	CASSEGRRNTGELFF	TGTGCCAGCAGCGAGGGGAGGAGGAACACCGGGGAGCTGTTTTTT
TRBV27	TRBD1	TRBJ2-7	-	CASSPRGRHEQYF	TGTGCCAGCAGTCCCAGGGGGCGGCACGAGCAGTACTTC
TRBV10-2	TRBD2	TRBJ2-5	-	CASSDLAVFYF	TGCGCCAGCAGTGATCTAGCGGTTTTCTACTTC
TRBV7-3	TRBD1	TRBJ2-2	once	CASSLNPRTGSRAGELFF	TGTGCCAGCAGCTTAAACCCAAGGACAGGGTCAAGGGCCGGGGAGCTGTTTTTT
TRBV2	-	TRBJ2-7	-	CASSELGGGPGEQYF	TGTGCCAGCAGTGAACTAGGGGGAGGGCCGGGAGAGCAGTACTTC
TRBV2	TRBD1	TRBJ2-5	-	CASSGDRRLQETQYF	TGTGCCAGCAGTGGGGACAGACGACTTCAAGAGACCCAGTACTTC
TRBV7-9	-	TRBJ2-3	-	CASSTADTQYF	TGTGCCAGCAGCACAGCTGATACGCAGTATTTT
TRBV6-1	-	TRBJ1-1	few	CASSSGQNTEAFF	TGTGCCAGCAGTTCTGGACAGAACACTGAAGCTTTCTTT
TRBV12-5	TRBD1	TRBJ2-7	-	CASGEGQGIEQYF	TGTGCTAGTGGGGAAGGACAGGGGATTGAGCAGTACTTC
TRBV6-5	-	TRBJ1-1	-	CASRVSPNTEAFF	TGTGCCAGCCGAGTGTCACCGAACACTGAAGCTTTCTTT
TRBV27	TRBD1	TRBJ1-5	-	CASSPRTGFSNQPQHF	TGTGCCAGCAGTCCAAGGACAGGGTTCAGCAATCAGCCCCAGCATTTT
TRBV7-6	TRBD2	TRBJ2-3	-	CASSSQALAGGQSDTQYF	TGTGCCAGCAGCTCACAGGCCCTAGCGGGGGGGCAGTCAGATACGCAGTATTTT
TRBV18	TRBD1	TRBJ2-7	few	CASSALPGTALYEQYF	TGTGCCAGCTCAGCCCTCCCCGGGACAGCCCTCTACGAGCAGTACTTC
TRBV9	-	TRBJ1-1	-	CASSEWGVNTEAFF	TGTGCCAGCAGCGAGTGGGGGGTGAACACTGAAGCTTTCTTT
TRBV19	TRBD2	TRBJ2-5	-	CASRGRGEETQYF	TGTGCCAGTAGGGGGCGGGGGGAAGAGACCCAGTACTTC
TRBV30	TRBD2	TRBJ2-7	-	CAWSVSLGLVGGLAGPGSSYEQYF	TGTGCCTGGAGTGTAAGTTTGGGACTAGTCGGCGGACTAGCGGGACCGGGTAGCTCCTACGAGCAGTACTTC
TRBV30	-	TRBJ1-2	once	CAWSVGWGAANYGYTF	TGTGCCTGGAGTGTAGGGTGGGGCGCTGCTAACTATGGCTACACCTTC
TRBV9	TRBD2	TRBJ2-5	-	CASSVGLAGAGGNQETQYF	TGTGCCAGCAGCGTGGGACTAGCGGGAGCCGGAGGAAATCAAGAGACCCAGTACTTC
TRBV6-6	TRBD1	TRBJ1-2	-	CASSPWDRGYGYTF	TGTGCCAGCAGTCCCTGGGACAGGGGCTATGGCTACACCTTC